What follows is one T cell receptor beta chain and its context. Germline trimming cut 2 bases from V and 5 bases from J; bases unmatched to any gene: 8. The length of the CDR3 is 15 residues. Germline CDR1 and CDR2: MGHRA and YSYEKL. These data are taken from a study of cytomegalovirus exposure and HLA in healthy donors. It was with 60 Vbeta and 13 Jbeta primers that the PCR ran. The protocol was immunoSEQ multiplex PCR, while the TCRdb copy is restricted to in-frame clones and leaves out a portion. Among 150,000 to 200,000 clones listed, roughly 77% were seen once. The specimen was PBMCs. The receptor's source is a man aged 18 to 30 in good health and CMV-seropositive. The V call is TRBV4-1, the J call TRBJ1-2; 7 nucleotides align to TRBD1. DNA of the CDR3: TGCGCCAGCAGCCAATACGACAGGGATGTTTATGGCTACACCTTC. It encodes CASSQYDRDVYGYTF.